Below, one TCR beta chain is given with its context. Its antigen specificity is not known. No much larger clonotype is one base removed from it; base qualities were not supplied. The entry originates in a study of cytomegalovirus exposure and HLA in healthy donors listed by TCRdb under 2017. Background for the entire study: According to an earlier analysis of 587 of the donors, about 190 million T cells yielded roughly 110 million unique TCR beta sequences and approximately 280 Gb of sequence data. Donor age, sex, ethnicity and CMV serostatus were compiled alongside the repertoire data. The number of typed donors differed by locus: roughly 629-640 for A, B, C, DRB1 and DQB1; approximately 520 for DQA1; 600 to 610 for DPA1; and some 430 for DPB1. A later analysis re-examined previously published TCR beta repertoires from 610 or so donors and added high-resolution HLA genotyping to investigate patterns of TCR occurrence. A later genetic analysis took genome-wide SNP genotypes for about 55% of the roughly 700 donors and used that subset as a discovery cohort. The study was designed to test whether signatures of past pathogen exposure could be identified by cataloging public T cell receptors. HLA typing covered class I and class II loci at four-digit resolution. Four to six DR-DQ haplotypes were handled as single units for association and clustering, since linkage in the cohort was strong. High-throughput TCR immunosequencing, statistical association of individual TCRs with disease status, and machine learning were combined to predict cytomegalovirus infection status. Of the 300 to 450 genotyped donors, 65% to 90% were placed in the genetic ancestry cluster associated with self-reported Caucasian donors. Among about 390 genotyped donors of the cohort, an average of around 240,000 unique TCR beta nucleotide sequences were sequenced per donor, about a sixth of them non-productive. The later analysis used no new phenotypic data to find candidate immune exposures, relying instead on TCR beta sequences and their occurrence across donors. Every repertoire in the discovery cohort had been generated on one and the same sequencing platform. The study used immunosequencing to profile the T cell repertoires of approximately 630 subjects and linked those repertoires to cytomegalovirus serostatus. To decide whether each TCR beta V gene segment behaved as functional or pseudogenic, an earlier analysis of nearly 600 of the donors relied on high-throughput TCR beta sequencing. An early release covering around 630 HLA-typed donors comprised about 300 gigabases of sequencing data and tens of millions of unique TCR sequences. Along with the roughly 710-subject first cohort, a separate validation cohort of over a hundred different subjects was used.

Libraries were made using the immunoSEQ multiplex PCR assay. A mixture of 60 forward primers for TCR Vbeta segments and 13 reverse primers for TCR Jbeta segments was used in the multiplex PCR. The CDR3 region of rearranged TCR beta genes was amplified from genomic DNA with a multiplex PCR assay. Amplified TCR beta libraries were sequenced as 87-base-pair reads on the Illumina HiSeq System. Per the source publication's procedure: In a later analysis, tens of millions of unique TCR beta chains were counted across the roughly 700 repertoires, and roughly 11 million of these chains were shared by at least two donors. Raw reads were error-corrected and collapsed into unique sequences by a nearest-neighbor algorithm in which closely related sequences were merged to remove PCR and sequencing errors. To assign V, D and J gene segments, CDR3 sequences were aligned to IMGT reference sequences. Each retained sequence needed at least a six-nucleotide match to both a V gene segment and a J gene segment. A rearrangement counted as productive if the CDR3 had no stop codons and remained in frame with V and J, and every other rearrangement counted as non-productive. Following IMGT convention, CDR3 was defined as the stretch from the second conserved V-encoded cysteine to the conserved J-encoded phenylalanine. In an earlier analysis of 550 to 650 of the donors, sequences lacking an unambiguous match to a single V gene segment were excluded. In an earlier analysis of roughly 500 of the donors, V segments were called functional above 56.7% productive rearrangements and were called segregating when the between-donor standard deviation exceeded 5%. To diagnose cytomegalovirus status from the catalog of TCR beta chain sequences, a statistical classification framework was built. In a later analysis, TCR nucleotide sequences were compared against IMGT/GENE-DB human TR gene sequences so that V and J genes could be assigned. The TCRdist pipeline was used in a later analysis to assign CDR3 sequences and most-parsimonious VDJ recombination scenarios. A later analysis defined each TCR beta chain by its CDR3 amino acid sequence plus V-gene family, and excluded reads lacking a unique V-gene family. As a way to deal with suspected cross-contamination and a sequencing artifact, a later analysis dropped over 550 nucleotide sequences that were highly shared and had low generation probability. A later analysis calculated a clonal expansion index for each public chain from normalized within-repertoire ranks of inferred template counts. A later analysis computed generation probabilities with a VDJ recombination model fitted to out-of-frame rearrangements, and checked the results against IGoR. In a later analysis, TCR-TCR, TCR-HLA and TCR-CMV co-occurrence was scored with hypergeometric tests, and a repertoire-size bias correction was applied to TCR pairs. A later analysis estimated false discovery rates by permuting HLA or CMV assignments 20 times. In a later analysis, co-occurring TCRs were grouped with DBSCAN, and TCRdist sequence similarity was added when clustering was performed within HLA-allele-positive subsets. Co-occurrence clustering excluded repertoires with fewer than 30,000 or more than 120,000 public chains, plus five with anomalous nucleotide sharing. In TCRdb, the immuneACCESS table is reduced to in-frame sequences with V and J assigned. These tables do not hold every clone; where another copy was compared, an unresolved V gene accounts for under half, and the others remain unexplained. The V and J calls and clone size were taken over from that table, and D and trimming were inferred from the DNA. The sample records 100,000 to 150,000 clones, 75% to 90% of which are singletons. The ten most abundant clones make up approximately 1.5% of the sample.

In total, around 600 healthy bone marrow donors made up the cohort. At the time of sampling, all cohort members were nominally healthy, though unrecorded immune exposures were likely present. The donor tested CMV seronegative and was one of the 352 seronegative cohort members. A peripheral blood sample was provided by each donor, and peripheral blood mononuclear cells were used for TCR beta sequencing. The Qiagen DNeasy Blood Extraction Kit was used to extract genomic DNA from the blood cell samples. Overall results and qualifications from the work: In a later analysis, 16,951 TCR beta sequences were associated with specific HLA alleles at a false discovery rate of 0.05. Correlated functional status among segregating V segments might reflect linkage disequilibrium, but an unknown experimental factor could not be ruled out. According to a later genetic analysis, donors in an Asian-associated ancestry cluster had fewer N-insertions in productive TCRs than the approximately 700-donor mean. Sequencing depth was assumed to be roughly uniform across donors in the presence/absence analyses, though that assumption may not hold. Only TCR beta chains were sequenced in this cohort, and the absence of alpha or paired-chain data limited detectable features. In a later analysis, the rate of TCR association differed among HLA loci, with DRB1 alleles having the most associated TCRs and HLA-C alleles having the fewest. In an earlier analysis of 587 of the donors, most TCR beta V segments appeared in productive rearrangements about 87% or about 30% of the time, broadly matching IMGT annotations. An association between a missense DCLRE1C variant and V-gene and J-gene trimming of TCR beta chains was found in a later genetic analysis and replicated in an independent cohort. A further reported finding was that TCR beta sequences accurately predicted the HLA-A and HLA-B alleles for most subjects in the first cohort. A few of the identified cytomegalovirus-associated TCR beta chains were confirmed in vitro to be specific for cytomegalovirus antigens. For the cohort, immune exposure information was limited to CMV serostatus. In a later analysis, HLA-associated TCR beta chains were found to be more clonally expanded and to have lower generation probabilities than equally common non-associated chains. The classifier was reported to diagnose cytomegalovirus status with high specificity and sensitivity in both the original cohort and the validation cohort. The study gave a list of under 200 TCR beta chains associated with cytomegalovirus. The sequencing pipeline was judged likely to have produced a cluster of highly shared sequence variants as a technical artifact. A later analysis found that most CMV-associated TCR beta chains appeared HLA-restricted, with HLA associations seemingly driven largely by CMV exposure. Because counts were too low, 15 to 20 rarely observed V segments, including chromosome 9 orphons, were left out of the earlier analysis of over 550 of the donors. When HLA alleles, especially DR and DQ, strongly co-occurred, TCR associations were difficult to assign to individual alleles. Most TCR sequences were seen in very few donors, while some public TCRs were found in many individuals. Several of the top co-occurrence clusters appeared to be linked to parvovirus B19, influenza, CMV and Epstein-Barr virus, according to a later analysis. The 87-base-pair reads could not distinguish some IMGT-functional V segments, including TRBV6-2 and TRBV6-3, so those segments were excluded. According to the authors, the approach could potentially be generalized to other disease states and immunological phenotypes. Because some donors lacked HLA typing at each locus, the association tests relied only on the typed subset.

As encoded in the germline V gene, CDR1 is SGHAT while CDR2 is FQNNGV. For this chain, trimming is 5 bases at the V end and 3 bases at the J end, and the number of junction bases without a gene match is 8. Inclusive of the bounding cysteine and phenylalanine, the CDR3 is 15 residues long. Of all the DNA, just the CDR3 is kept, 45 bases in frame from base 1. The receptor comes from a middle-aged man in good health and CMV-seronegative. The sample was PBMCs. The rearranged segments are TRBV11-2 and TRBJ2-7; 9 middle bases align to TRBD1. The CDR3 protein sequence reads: CASSRTGTGNYEQYF. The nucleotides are TGTGCCAGCAGCCGGACCGGGACAGGGAACTACGAGCAGTACTTC.